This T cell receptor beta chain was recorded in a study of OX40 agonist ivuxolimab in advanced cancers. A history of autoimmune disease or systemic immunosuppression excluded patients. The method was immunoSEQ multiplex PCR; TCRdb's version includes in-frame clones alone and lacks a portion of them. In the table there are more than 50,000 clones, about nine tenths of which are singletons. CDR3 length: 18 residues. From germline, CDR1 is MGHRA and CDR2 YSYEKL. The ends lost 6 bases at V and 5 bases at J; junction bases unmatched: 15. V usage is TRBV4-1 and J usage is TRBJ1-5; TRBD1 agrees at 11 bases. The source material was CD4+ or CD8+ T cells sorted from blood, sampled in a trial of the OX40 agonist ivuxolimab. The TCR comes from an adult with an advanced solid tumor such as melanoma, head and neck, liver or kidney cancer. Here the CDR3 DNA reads TGCGCCAGCAGTAATATCATCCCCCGGGACAGGGGGGATCAGCCCCAGCATTTT. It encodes CASSNIIPRDRGDQPQHF.